The 20 T cell receptor beta chains presented below share a single source sample, sequenced in a study of blood T cell repertoires in COVID-19. Repertoires were generated with immunoSEQ multiplex PCR, while TCRdb's copy carries only in-frame clones and drops some. In the table there are 150,000 or so clones, roughly 90% of which are singletons. What was sequenced was PBMCs or T cells enriched from blood (not recorded which). These receptors were collected from a woman in her thirties with acute COVID-19.

The rearrangement links TRBV20-1 to TRBJ2-2, with TRBD2 matching over 10 bases. The V segment lost 3 bases and the J segment 5 bases; nucleotides outside the gene matches: 6. The germline V gene encodes CDR1 DFQATT and CDR2 SNEGSKA (reference sequence). The CDR3 spans 15 residues. The CDR3 loop reads CSASRAGGRTGELFF. In DNA form, the CDR3 reads TGCAGTGCTAGTCGAGCGGGAGGGAGGACCGGGGAGCTGTTTTTT.

This chain connects TRBV6-6 to TRBJ1-1; 8 bases agree with TRBD1. CDR3 length: 16 residues. The germline V gene has CDR1 MNHNY and CDR2 SVGAGI (reference sequence). The V and J ends lost 0 bases and 1 base, in that order; junction bases with no gene match: 4. The CDR3 loop reads CASSYSGTGPNTEAFF. The DNA of the CDR3 is TGTGCCAGCAGTTACTCGGGGACAGGCCCGAACACTGAAGCTTTCTTT.

The chain is built from TRBV6-4 and TRBJ2-7; 7 bases fit TRBD1. J gave up 5 bases and V 3 bases, and 7 bases lay outside the gene matches. The CDR3 is 14 residues long. CDR1 MRHNA and CDR2 SNTAGT come from the germline V gene. CDR3 protein: CASSEGTGADEQYF. The CDR3 DNA follows: TGTGCCAGCAGTGAAGGAACAGGGGCGGACGAGCAGTACTTC.

J is TRBJ2-3 and V is TRBV7-9, with a weak D call TRBD2 (6 bases). V lost 2 bases to trimming and J lost 5 bases, with 17 bases between them. The length of the CDR3 is 16 residues. Germline-derived CDR1 and CDR2 are SEHNR and FQNEAQ (reference sequence). DNA of the CDR3: TGTGCCAGCAGCTTAAATCTTCTAGGAGCGGGAGATACGCAGTATTTT. It codes for CASSLNLLGAGDTQYF.

This clone was found once. The rearrangement uses TRBV28 and TRBJ2-5; TRBD1 matches 8 bases. This CDR3 contains 13 residues. The germline CDR1 and CDR2 sequences are MDHEN and SYDVKM. V was pared by 8 bases and J by 4 bases, with 6 bases of the junction left unmatched. The CDR3 protein is CASLRTGTETQYF. CDR3 coding DNA: TGTGCCAGCCTTAGGACAGGGACAGAGACCCAGTACTTC.

The V gene is TRBV30, the J gene TRBJ2-3; TRBD2 might be the D (6 bases). Trimming stripped 8 bases from V and 1 base from J, with 16 bases between. The germline V gene has CDR1 GTSNPN and CDR2 SVGIG (reference sequence). The CDR3 runs 14 residues. As DNA, the CDR3 is TGTGCCGGAACCGTTGGAGGGCGCACAGATACGCAGTATTTT. It codes for CAGTVGGRTDTQYF.

This rearrangement joins TRBV7-9 to TRBJ2-3; TRBD1 aligns across 12 bases. This CDR3 has 15 residues. Germline CDR1 and CDR2: SEHNR and FQNEAQ (reference sequence). After removal of 5 bases from V and 5 bases from J, the junction contained 5 bases not matched to a gene. CDR3 bases: TGTGCCAGCAGCGGAGGGACAGGGGGCAGAGATACGCAGTATTTT. Its protein product is CASSGGTGGRDTQYF.

The rearrangement uses TRBV7-2 and TRBJ2-7; TRBD2 agrees at 8 bases. The germline V gene encodes CDR1 SGHTA and CDR2 FQGNSA. Trimming cost V 1 base and J 4 bases; bases outside gene matches: 12. The CDR3 length is 17 residues. The CDR3 DNA reads as TGTGCCAGCAGCTTAGGTCCTGGGCGGGAGGTTGGGTACGAGCAGTACTTC. It specifies CASSLGPGREVGYEQYF.

This chain uses TRBV28 with TRBJ1-1; D unclear. Trimming took off 2 bases at V and 1 base at J, with 14 bases between the two ends. Germline V gene data show CDR1 as MDHEN and CDR2 as SYDVKM. The CDR3 length is 16 residues. CDR3 in amino acids: CASSLVGYRENTEAFF. The CDR3 DNA reads as TGTGCCAGCAGTTTAGTCGGGTACCGCGAGAACACTGAAGCTTTCTTT.

This sequence joins TRBV4-1 and TRBJ1-2, with D tentatively TRBD1 (6 bases). CDR3 length: 15 residues. Trimming took off 0 bases at V and 4 bases at J, with 12 bases between the two ends. CDR1 and CDR2 from the germline V gene are MGHRA and YSYEKL. This CDR3 reads CASSQDSRGIYGYTF. The CDR3 DNA reads TGCGCCAGCAGCCAAGATTCAAGGGGGATCTATGGCTACACCTTC.

The chain joins TRBV4-3 to TRBJ1-4; D ambiguous. CDR1 is LGHNA, CDR2 YSLEER, per germline. Trimming stripped 0 bases from V and 5 bases from J, with 13 bases between. CDR3 length: 16 amino acids. CDR3 DNA sequence: TGCGCCAGCAGCCAAGATCGATCGGTACGGAATGAAAAACTGTTTTTT. This codes for CASSQDRSVRNEKLFF.

The chain links TRBV7-8 to TRBJ2-7; 10 bases map to TRBD1. The CDR3 is 13 residues long. Germline V gene sequence: CDR1 SGHVS, CDR2 FQNEAQ. The V and J ends lost 5 bases and 6 bases, in that order; junction bases with no gene match: 4. The CDR3 nucleotides are TGTGCCAGCAGCCGGGACAGGGGAGGCGAGCAGTACTTC. Encoded protein: CASSRDRGGEQYF.

The rearrangement joins TRBV7-2 to TRBJ2-1, with TRBD2 as a possible D gene (5 bases). With 3 bases removed from V and 1 base from J, the gap between germline ends came to 10 bases. Germline V gene lookup returns CDR1 SGHTA and CDR2 FQGNSA. The CDR3 contains 15 residues. Written as DNA, the CDR3 is TGTGCCAGCAGCTTCAAACTAGGATCCTACAATGAGCAGTTCTTC. It encodes CASSFKLGSYNEQFF.

The V gene is TRBV7-2, the J gene TRBJ2-7, with D perhaps matching TRBD2 (6 bases). The ends were cut back, 5 bases at V and 6 bases at J, with 17 bases in the middle. This CDR3 spans 14 amino acids. From germline, CDR1 is SGHTA and CDR2 FQGNSA. CDR3 protein: CASSAGTLPAEQYF. CDR3 bases: TGTGCCAGCAGCGCAGGGACTCTGCCCGCCGAGCAGTACTTC.

The rearrangement joins TRBV30 to TRBJ1-5, with a tentative D call TRBD1 (6 bases). V was clipped by 2 bases and J by 8 bases, with 13 bases between them. The CDR3 contains 13 residues. Germline V CDR1 and CDR2: GTSNPN, SVGIG (reference sequence). CDR3 bases: TGTGCCTGGAGTCCGCAGGGGATGGAGCCCCAGCATTTT. This codes for CAWSPQGMEPQHF.

CDR3 DNA: TGTGCCACCAGTGATCCGCGAGGGGGAGAGATTGGGCAGTTCTTC. This translates into CATSDPRGGEIGQFF. The rearrangement links TRBV24-1 to TRBJ2-1, with D tentatively TRBD1 (6 bases). The CDR3 covers 15 residues. The germline V gene has CDR1 KGHDR and CDR2 SFDVKD. V dropped 3 bases and J dropped 12 bases, with 20 bases sitting between them.

V gene TRBV5-1 combines with J gene TRBJ1-4; tentatively, D is TRBD1 (5 bases). V was cut by 5 bases and J by 4 bases, with 12 bases left in between. Germline values: CDR1 SGHRS, CDR2 YFSETQ. The CDR3 runs to 14 residues. The CDR3 is CASSLGANNEKLFF. CDR3 coding DNA: TGCGCCAGCAGTCTTGGGGCCAATAATGAAAAACTGTTTTTT.

The J gene is TRBJ2-1, the V gene TRBV5-4; 13 positions agree with TRBD2. CDR3 length equals 15 residues. Germline CDR1 is SGHNT and CDR2 is YYREEE (reference sequence). V dropped 4 bases and J dropped 8; count of bases not matched to a gene: 6. CDR3: CASSPGLAGVHEQFF. Here the CDR3 DNA reads TGTGCCAGCAGCCCTGGACTAGCGGGAGTCCATGAGCAGTTCTTC.

This clone came up a few times. The chain recombines TRBV18 with TRBJ2-2, with 7 bases aligning to TRBD1. Looked up from germline, CDR1 is KGHSH and CDR2 is LQKENI. CDR3 length: 16 residues. Losses at the gene ends were 1 base for V and 3 bases for J; bases not matched to a gene: 5. The CDR3 bases are TGTGCCAGCTCACCACAACCAACAGGGGACACCGGGGAGCTGTTTTTT. It encodes CASSPQPTGDTGELFF.

DNA of the CDR3: TGTGCCAGCAGGACAGTGAACACTGAAGCTTTCTTT. Translated, it gives CASRTVNTEAFF. V is TRBV6-5 and J is TRBJ1-1, with a tentative D call TRBD1 (5 bases). The CDR3 runs to 12 residues. Germline V gene data show CDR1 as MNHEY and CDR2 as SVGAGI. The V end was cut by 6 bases, the J end by 0 bases, with 5 bases between.